One sample yielded the 5 T cell receptor beta chains listed below, sequenced in a study of T cell responses to AZD1222 COVID-19 vaccine. Data came from immunoSEQ multiplex PCR; TCRdb stores just in-frame clones and leaves some out. In the table there are under 140,000 clones, about 85% of which are singletons. Sequences were derived from peripheral blood, sampled on day 0 of AZD1222 vaccination. The origin of the receptors is an adult in good health.

This chain uses TRBV3-1 (or the pseudogene TRBV3-2) with TRBJ1-1; 7 nucleotides match TRBD1. V shed 1 base, J shed 5 bases, and the junction held 7 bases outside the gene matches. Germline-derived CDR1 and CDR2 are LGHDT and YNNKEL (reference sequence). CDR3 size: 15 residues. The CDR3 DNA sequence: TGTGCCAGCAGCCAAGGAAAGGGGGCCGGGACTGAAGCTTTCTTT. It yields the protein CASSQGKGAGTEAFF.

This clone was picked up one time. The V call is TRBV4-3, the J call TRBJ1-2; D uncertain. Looked up from germline, CDR1 is LGHNA and CDR2 is YSLEER. The V and J ends lost 2 bases and 2 bases respectively, with 9 bases between them. CDR3 length equals 14 residues. CDR3 sequence reads: CASSQLIGNYGYTF. In DNA, the CDR3 is TGCGCCAGCAGCCAACTGATCGGGAACTATGGCTACACCTTC.

V and J are TRBV10-3 and TRBJ1-1; D is unresolved. Germline CDR1 ENHRY, CDR2 SYGVKD. Trimming cost V 6 bases and J 3 bases, with 8 bases left between them. The CDR3 length is 12 residues. CDR3 sequence (DNA): TGTGCCATCAGCCACGGGGACACTGAAGCTTTCTTT. The encoded protein is CAISHGDTEAFF.

This sequence joins TRBV3-1 (or the pseudogene TRBV3-2) and TRBJ2-1; D unresolved. This CDR3 spans 13 amino acids. Trimming left V 5 bases short and J 12 bases short, with 17 bases between. Germline lookup yields CDR1 LGHDT and CDR2 YNNKEL (reference sequence). The CDR3 here is CASSSLSSIAQFF. In DNA, the CDR3 is TGTGCCAGCAGCTCCTTGTCTTCCATCGCGCAGTTCTTC.

This chain links TRBV18 with TRBJ1-5; 9 nucleotides match TRBD1. In germline, CDR1 is KGHSH, CDR2 LQKENI. V trimming: 0 bases; J trimming: 3 bases; junction bases outside the gene matches: 6. The CDR3 has 17 residues. CDR3 in DNA: TGTGCCAGCTCACCACCAATAGGACAGGGGATCAATCAGCCCCAGCATTTT. Translated: CASSPPIGQGINQPQHF.